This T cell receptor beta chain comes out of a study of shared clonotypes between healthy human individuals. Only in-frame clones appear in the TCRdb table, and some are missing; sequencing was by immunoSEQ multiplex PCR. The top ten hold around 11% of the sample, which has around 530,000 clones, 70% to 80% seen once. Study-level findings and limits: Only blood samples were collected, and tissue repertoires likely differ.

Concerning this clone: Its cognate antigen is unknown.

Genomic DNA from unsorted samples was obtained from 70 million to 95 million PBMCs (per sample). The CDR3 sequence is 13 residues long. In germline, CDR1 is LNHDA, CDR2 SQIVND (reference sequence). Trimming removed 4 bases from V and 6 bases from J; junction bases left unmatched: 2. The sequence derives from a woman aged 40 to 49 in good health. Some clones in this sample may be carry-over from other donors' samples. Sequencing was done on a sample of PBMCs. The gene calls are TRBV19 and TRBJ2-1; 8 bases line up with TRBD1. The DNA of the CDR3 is TGTGCCAGTAGTACCACAGGGGGCAATGAGCAGTTCTTC. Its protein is CASSTTGGNEQFF. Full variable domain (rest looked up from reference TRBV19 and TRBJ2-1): DGGITQSPKYLFRKEGQNVTLSCEQNLNHDAMYWYRQDPGQGLRLIYYSQIVNDFQKGDIAEGYSVSREKKESFPLTVTSAQKNPTAFYLCASSTTGGNEQFFGPGTRLTVL.